This TCR beta chain stems from a study of blood T cell repertoires in COVID-19. Generated by immunoSEQ multiplex PCR, the TCRdb table keeps only in-frame clones and is missing some. The sample has around 260,000 clones; about 85% are singletons. The CDR3 totals 14 residues. CDR1 LGHDT and CDR2 YNNKEL come from the germline V gene (reference sequence). The germline V and J ends were trimmed by 6 bases and 3 bases, with 11 bases remaining between them. This clonotype was sampled from a man between 18 and 29 years old with active or convalescent COVID-19. The sample was peripheral blood. V usage is TRBV3-1 (or the pseudogene TRBV3-2) and J usage is TRBJ1-4, with D hard to call. CDR3 protein: CASSPTRANEKLFF. As DNA, the CDR3 is TGTGCCAGCAGTCCAACGCGGGCTAATGAAAAACTGTTTTTT.